The T cell receptor beta chain under discussion was sequenced for a study of blood T cell repertoires in COVID-19. V lost 6 bases and J lost 2, with 14 bases in between. The CDR3 spans 14 residues. In germline, CDR1 is MNHEY, CDR2 SMNVEV (reference sequence). TCRdb's table, derived via immunoSEQ multiplex PCR, lists solely in-frame clones and lacks some. In the table there are 360,000 or so clones, around 83% of which are singletons. The genes are TRBV27 and TRBJ2-7, with D tentatively TRBD1 (5 bases). The sample comprised PBMCs or T cells enriched from blood (not recorded which). This clonotype was obtained from a woman in her forties or fifties who had recovered from COVID-19. The CDR3 DNA sequence: TGTGCCAGCAGCCTGTTAGGGGATGCCTACGAGCAGTACTTC. Translated, it gives CASSLLGDAYEQYF.